The 18 T cell receptor beta chains below all came from one sample that was sequenced in a study of T-cell memory formation after mild COVID-19 (dated by TCRdb to the early 2020s). Library preparation employed 5' RACE. Reads for this sample came from an Illumina NovaSeq 6000. TCRdb ran its own pipeline on the public reads, namely fastp trimming at Q25 and MiXCR clone calling, and kept in-frame beta chains. Each CDR3 protein appears once, grouped with its most common genes and DNA. In all, the sample holds approximately 5,000 distinct CDR3 sequences, and around 25% of those were seen once. 2.2% of the sample is in the top ten clones. Sequencing was done on a sample of PBMCs or a T cell subset sorted from them (not recorded which). These receptors came from an adult who had mild COVID-19 (a few samples of this study predate the infection). The sample titles of this study are shuffled in the database, so cell type and time point are left out.

This clonotype rates as medium-sized (0.01 to 0.1%). This chain joins TRBV7-9 and TRBJ1-2, with D hard to call. V shed 6 bases and J shed 7 bases, with 12 bases lying between them. This CDR3 spans 12 amino acids. In germline, CDR1 is SEHNR, CDR2 FQNEAQ (reference sequence). CDR3 amino acids: CASREEARGYTF. The CDR3 DNA sequence: TGTGCCAGCAGGGAAGAAGCTCGTGGCTACACCTTC.

This clonotype qualifies as medium-sized (0.01 to 0.1%). The V and J genes are TRBV6-5 and TRBJ2-7; the match to TRBD2 covers 10 bases. Germline values: CDR1 MNHEY, CDR2 SVGAGI. CDR3 length: 17 amino acids. The V segment lost 0 bases and the J segment 0 bases; nucleotides outside the gene matches: 5. The CDR3 DNA sequence: TGTGCCAGCAGTTACTCCCATAGCGGGGGGAGCTCCTACGAGCAGTACTTC. This gives the protein CASSYSHSGGSSYEQYF.

The V gene is TRBV7-9, the J gene TRBJ2-3; possibly TRBD2 for D (5 bases). CDR1 SEHNR and CDR2 FQNEAQ come from the germline V gene (reference sequence). The length of the CDR3 is 15 residues. The ends were cut back, 4 bases at V and 2 bases at J, with 13 bases in the middle. The DNA of the CDR3 is TGTGCCAGCAGCTCTCGGGCCGGGGTCACAGATACGCAGTATTTT. Residues: CASSSRAGVTDTQYF.

Judged by abundance, this clonotype is medium-sized. This chain joins TRBV7-9 and TRBJ1-1; D not certain. The CDR3 is 13 residues long. Trimming took 3 bases from V and 1 from J, leaving 6 bases between them. CDR1 is SEHNR and CDR2 is FQNEAQ in the germline V gene (reference sequence). As DNA, the CDR3 is TGTGCCAGCAGCTTGGTGGGGAACACTGAAGCTTTCTTT. It is translated as CASSLVGNTEAFF.

This clonotype occurred a few times. The rearrangement joins TRBV19 to TRBJ1-1; D gene unclear. The germline CDR1 and CDR2 sequences are LNHDA and SQIVND (reference sequence). V was trimmed by 5 bases and J by 8 bases, leaving 0 bases between them. This CDR3 is 8 amino acids long. The chain's CDR3 is CASSEAFF. The CDR3 DNA follows: TGTGCCAGTAGTGAAGCTTTCTTT.

This clonotype counts as medium-sized. V is TRBV5-4 and J is TRBJ2-5; TRBD2 matches 8 bases. The germline V gene has CDR1 SGHNT and CDR2 YYREEE (reference sequence). The CDR3 spans 14 residues. The junction had 6 bases not matched to a gene; V was cut back by 7 bases and J by 1 base. The CDR3 here is CASRRGGGQETQYF. As DNA, the CDR3 is TGTGCCAGCCGCCGGGGGGGGGGCCAAGAGACCCAGTACTTC. Combining the CDR3 with reference TRBV5-4 and TRBJ2-5 gives the whole variable domain ETGVTQSPTHLIKTRGQQVTLRCSSQSGHNTVSWYQQALGQGPQFIFQYYREEENGRGNFPPRFSGLQFPNYSSELNVNALELDDSALYLCASRRGGGQETQYFGPGTRLLVL.

The chain combines TRBV15 with TRBJ2-3; 8 positions agree with TRBD2. Germline trimming cut 3 bases from V and 4 bases from J; bases unmatched to any gene: 9. The CDR3 loop spans 16 amino acids. Germline CDR1 LNHNV, CDR2 YYDKDF (reference sequence). The CDR3 loop is CATSRFYGGGSDTQYF. The CDR3 DNA is TGTGCCACCAGCAGGTTTTACGGGGGGGGATCAGATACGCAGTATTTT.

This clonotype was counted many times. The V call is TRBV14, the J call TRBJ1-1; 7 bases agree with TRBD1. This CDR3 contains 15 residues. Germline V lookup: CDR1 SGHDN, CDR2 FVKESK. Trimming cost V 4 bases and J 4 bases; bases outside gene matches: 9. The CDR3 sequence: CASSRSMTGSTEAFF. Here the CDR3 DNA reads TGTGCCAGCAGCCGAAGCATGACAGGGTCCACTGAAGCTTTCTTT.

By sample share, this clonotype is large. The chain carries TRBV5-1 and TRBJ2-3; D not certain. Germline V CDR1 and CDR2: SGHRS, YFSETQ. This CDR3 contains 12 residues. V was cut by 1 base and J by 5 bases, with 5 bases left in between. DNA of the CDR3: TGCGCCAGCAGCTTGAATCAAGATACGCAGTATTTT. Protein product: CASSLNQDTQYF.

This clonotype counts as large. This chain uses TRBV12-3 or TRBV12-4 with TRBJ2-3; D is perhaps TRBD2 (6 bases). The CDR3 consists of 16 residues. V was cut by 6 bases and J by 0 bases, with 16 bases left in between. The CDR3 reads CASSPPRGSSTDTQYF. Written as DNA, the CDR3 is TGTGCCAGCAGCCCCCCCCGGGGGTCTAGCACAGATACGCAGTATTTT.

This clonotype is judged medium-sized (0.01 to 0.1%). The chain joins TRBV20-1 to TRBJ2-5; 10 bases map to TRBD2. The germline gives CDR1 DFQATT, CDR2 SNEGSKA (reference sequence). CDR3 length: 20 amino acids. J gave up 1 base and V 0 bases, and 17 bases lay outside the gene matches. CDR3 DNA sequence: TGCAGTGCTAGAGATTGGCTAGCGGGGGTTCTGATTGGGGCCCAAGAGACCCAGTACTTC. Amino acids: CSARDWLAGVLIGAQETQYF.

This clonotype is judged medium-sized (0.01 to 0.1%). CDR3 coding DNA: TGTGCCAGCAGCTTAACCTCCCCGTACGAGCAGTTCTTC. Translating gives CASSLTSPYEQFF. This chain uses TRBV11-2 with TRBJ2-1; D gene unclear. The CDR3 contains 13 residues. Trimming left V 2 bases short and J 10 bases short, with 12 bases between. Germline CDR1 is SGHAT and CDR2 is FQNNGV. Complete variable domain (other parts from reference TRBV11-2 and TRBJ2-1): EAGVAQSPRYKIIEKRQSVAFWCNPISGHATLYWYQQILGQGPKLLIQFQNNGVVDDSQLPKDRFSAERLKGVDSTLKIQPAKLEDSAVYLCASSLTSPYEQFFGPGTRLTVL.

Relative to its sample, this clonotype is medium-sized (0.01 to 0.1%). This chain joins TRBV28 and TRBJ1-2, with TRBD1 matching 7 bases. Unmatched junction bases numbered 11, after V lost 5 bases and J lost 8 bases. The CDR3 spans 14 residues. Germline lookup yields CDR1 MDHEN and CDR2 SYDVKM. The CDR3 is CASSARDRRRGYTF. The CDR3 DNA follows: TGTGCCAGCAGTGCCCGGGACAGAAGAAGAGGCTACACCTTC.

CDR3 bases: TGTGCCAGCAGTTTCCTCGTGCGGACCGGGGAGCTGTTTTTT. It yields the protein CASSFLVRTGELFF. The chain couples TRBV12-3 or TRBV12-4 to TRBJ2-2; D is unresolved. This CDR3 has 14 residues. With 3 bases removed from V and 5 bases from J, the gap between germline ends came to 10 bases.

By sample fraction, this clonotype is medium-sized. The V call is TRBV6-2 or TRBV6-3, the J call TRBJ1-1, with D unresolved. Trimming shortened V by 7 bases and J by 6 bases, and 9 bases separated the two germline ends. The CDR3 sequence is 11 residues long. Germline-derived CDR1 and CDR2 are MNHEY and SVGEGT. This chain's CDR3 is CASKDGSEAFF. The CDR3 coding sequence is TGTGCCAGCAAGGACGGATCTGAAGCTTTCTTT.

This rearrangement joins TRBV6-6 to TRBJ2-2; perhaps TRBD1 as D (5 bases). The CDR3 has 14 residues. V lost 6 bases to trimming and J lost 9 bases, with 17 bases between them. Germline CDR1 reads MNHNY; CDR2 reads SVGAGI (reference sequence). The CDR3 DNA follows: TGTGCCAGCAGCTCGCCGGACCAGGGCAGGGAGCTGTTTTTT. Protein sequence: CASSSPDQGRELFF.

This clonotype is medium-sized in the sample. The rearrangement links TRBV4-3 to TRBJ2-2, with 9 bases identical to TRBD2. The length of the CDR3 is 15 residues. Trimming removed 3 bases from V and 6 bases from J; junction bases left unmatched: 5. The germline gives CDR1 LGHNA, CDR2 YSLEER. The DNA for the CDR3 is TGCGCCAGCAGCCAGTTAGCGGGGGCTCCCGGGGAGCTGTTTTTT. Amino acid sequence: CASSQLAGAPGELFF.

This clonotype showed up many times. V gene TRBV11-2 combines with J gene TRBJ1-4; D is perhaps TRBD1 (5 bases). Trimming removed 5 bases at V and 4 bases at J, with 11 bases between. Per the germline V gene, CDR1 is SGHAT and CDR2 is FQNNGV. The CDR3 is made up of 14 amino acids. The CDR3 loop is CASSQGHFNEKLFF. The CDR3 DNA follows: TGTGCCAGCAGCCAAGGACACTTTAATGAAAAACTGTTTTTT.